This TCR beta chain was documented in a study of cytomegalovirus exposure and HLA in healthy donors. Of note for this clone: Its specificity is unknown.

Trimming at V came to 2 bases and at J to 7 bases, leaving 7 bases not matched to a gene. This CDR3 is built from 16 residues. Germline V gene data show CDR1 as SGHTA and CDR2 as FQGNSA. Points from the study as a whole: Altogether, 170 or so TCR beta chains were recorded as cytomegalovirus-associated. As a later analysis showed, several of the most significant clusters appeared to be linked to common viral pathogens. CMV serostatus was the only immune exposure information that was available.

The PCR had 60 Vbeta and 13 Jbeta primers. The table came from immunoSEQ multiplex PCR; TCRdb's copy has only in-frame clones and leaves some out. The data contain roughly 100,000 clones, approximately 70% of them singletons. The receptor was isolated from a boy aged 10-17 years in good health and CMV-seronegative. Sequencing used PBMCs. V usage is TRBV7-2 and J usage is TRBJ1-6, with 8 nucleotides matching TRBD1. The CDR3 DNA follows: TGTGCCAGCAGCTTACCTGGACAGGGAGCCAATTCACCCCTCCACTTT. It specifies CASSLPGQGANSPLHF.